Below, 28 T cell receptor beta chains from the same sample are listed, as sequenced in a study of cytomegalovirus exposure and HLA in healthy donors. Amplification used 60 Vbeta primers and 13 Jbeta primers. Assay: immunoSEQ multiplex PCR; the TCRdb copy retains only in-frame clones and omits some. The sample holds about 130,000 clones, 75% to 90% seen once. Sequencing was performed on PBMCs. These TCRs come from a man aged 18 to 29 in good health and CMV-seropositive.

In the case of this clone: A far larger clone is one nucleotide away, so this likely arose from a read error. CDR3 amino acids: CASRDRGYGYTF. CDR3 nucleotide sequence: TGCGCCAGCAGAGACAGGGGGTATGGCTACACCTTC. V usage is TRBV4-1 and J usage is TRBJ1-2; TRBD1 matches 9 bases. Germline values: CDR1 MGHRA, CDR2 YSYEKL. After removal of 6 bases from V and 5 bases from J, the junction contained 1 base not matched to a gene. The CDR3 has 12 residues.

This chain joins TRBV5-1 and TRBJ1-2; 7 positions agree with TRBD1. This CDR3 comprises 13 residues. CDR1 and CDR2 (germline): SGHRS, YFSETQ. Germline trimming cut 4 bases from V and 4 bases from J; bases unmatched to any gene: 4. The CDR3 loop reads CASSEEGAYGYTF. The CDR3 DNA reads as TGCGCCAGCAGCGAGGAGGGGGCCTATGGCTACACCTTC. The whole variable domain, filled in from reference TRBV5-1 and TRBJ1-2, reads KAGVTQTPRYLIKTRGQQVTLSCSPISGHRSVSWYQQTPGQGLQFLFEYFSETQRNKGNFPGRFSGRQFSNSRSEMNVSTLELGDSALYLCASSEEGAYGYTFGSGTRLTVV.

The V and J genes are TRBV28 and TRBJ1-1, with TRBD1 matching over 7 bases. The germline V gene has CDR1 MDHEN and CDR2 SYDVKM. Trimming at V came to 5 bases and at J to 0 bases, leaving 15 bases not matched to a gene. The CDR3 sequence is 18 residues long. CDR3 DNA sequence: TGTGCCAGCAGTCGGCCTACAAAGAAGGACAGGTTGAACACTGAAGCTTTCTTT. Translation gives CASSRPTKKDRLNTEAFF. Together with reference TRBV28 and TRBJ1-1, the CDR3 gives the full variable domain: DVKVTQSSRYLVKRTGEKVFLECVQDMDHENMFWYRQDPGLGLRLIYFSYDVKMKEKGDIPEGYSVSREKKERFSLILESASTNQTSMYLCASSRPTKKDRLNTEAFFGQGTRLTVV.

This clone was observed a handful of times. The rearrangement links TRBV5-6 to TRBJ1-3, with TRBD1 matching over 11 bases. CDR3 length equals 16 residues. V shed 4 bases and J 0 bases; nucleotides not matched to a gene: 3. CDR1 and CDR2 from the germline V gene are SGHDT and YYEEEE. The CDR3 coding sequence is TGTGCCAGCAGCCCGGGGACAGGGGGCTCTGGAAACACCATATATTTT. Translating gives CASSPGTGGSGNTIYF. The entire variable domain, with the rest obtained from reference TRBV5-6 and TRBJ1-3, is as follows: DAGVTQSPTHLIKTRGQQVTLRCSPKSGHDTVSWYQQALGQGPQFIFQYYEEEERQRGNFPDRFSGHQFPNYSSELNVNALLLGDSALYLCASSPGTGGSGNTIYFGEGSWLTVV.

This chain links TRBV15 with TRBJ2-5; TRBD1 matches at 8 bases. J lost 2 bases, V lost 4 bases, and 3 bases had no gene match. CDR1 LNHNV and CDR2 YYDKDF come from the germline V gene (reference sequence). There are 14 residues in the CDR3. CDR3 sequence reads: CATSIRTGQETQYF. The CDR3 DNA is TGTGCCACCAGCATAAGGACAGGGCAAGAGACCCAGTACTTC. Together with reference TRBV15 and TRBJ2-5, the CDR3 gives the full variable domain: DAMVIQNPRYQVTQFGKPVTLSCSQTLNHNVMYWYQQKSSQAPKLLFHYYDKDFNNEADTPDNFQSRRPNTSFCFLDIRSPGLGDTAMYLCATSIRTGQETQYFGPGTRLLVL.

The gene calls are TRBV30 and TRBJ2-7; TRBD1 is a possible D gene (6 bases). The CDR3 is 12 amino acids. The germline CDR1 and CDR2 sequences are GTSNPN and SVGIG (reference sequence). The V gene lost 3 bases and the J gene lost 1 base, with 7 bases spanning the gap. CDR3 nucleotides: TGTGCCTGGAGCGGACAGTCCTACGAGCAGTACTTC. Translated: CAWSGQSYEQYF. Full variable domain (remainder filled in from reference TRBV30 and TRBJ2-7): SQTIHQWPATLVQPVGSPLSLECTVEGTSNPNLYWYRQAAGRGLQLLFYSVGIGQISSEVPQNLSASRPQDRQFILSSKKLLLSDSGFYLCAWSGQSYEQYFGPGTRLTVT.

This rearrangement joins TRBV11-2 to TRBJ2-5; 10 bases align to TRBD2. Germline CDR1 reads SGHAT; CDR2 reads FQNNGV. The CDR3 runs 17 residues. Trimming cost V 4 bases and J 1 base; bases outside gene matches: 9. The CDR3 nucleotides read TGTGCCAGCAGCTCCCTTAAGCGGGGGGGAATCCAAGAGACCCAGTACTTC. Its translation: CASSSLKRGGIQETQYF.

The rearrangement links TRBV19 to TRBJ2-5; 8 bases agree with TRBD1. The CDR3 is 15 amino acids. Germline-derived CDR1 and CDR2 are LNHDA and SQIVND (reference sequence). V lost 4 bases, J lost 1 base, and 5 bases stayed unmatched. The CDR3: CASSKITGGQETQYF. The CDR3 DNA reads TGTGCCAGTAGTAAAATAACAGGGGGCCAAGAGACCCAGTACTTC.

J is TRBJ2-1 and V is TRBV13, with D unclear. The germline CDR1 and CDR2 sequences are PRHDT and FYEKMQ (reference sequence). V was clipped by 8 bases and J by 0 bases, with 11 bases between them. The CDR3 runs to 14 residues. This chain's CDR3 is CASLEASSYNEQFF. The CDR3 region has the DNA TGTGCCAGCCTAGAGGCCTCCTCCTACAATGAGCAGTTCTTC. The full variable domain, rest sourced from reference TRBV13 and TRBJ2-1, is AAGVIQSPRHLIKEKRETATLKCYPIPRHDTVYWYQQGPGQDPQFLISFYEKMQSDKGSIPDRFSAQQFSDYHSELNMSSLELGDSALYFCASLEASSYNEQFFGPGTRLTVL.

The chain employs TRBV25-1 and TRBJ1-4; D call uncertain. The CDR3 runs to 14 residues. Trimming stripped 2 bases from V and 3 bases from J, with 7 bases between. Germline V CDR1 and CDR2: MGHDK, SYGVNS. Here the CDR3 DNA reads TGTGCCAGCAGTGAAGGAACAGCTAATGAAAAACTGTTTTTT. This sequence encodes CASSEGTANEKLFF. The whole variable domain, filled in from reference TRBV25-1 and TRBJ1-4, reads EADIYQTPRYLVIGTGKKITLECSQTMGHDKMYWYQQDPGMELHLIHYSYGVNSTEKGDLSSESTVSRIRTEHFPLTLESARPSHTSQYLCASSEGTANEKLFFGSGTQLSVL.

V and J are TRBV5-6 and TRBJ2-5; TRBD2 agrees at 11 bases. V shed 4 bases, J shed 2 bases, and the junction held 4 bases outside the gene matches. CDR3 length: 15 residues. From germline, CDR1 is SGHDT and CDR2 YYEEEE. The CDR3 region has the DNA TGTGCCAGCAGCGCGGGACTAGCGGAGCAAGAGACCCAGTACTTC. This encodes CASSAGLAEQETQYF.

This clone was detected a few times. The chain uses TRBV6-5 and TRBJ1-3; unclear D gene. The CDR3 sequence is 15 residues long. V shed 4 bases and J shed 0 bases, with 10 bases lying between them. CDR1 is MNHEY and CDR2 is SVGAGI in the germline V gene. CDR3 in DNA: TGTGCCAGCAGTTTTAGACGGAGCTCTGGAAACACCATATATTTT. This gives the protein CASSFRRSSGNTIYF.

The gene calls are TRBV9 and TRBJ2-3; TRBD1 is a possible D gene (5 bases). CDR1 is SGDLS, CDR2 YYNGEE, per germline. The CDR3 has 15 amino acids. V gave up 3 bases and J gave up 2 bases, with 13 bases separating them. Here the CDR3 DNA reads TGTGCCAGCAGCGAGGGGCGCCCTTACACAGATACGCAGTATTTT. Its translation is CASSEGRPYTDTQYF.

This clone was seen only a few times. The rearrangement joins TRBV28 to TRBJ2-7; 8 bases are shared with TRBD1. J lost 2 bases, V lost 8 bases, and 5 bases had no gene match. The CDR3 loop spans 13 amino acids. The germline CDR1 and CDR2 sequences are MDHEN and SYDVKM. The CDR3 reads CASLRGRPYEQYF. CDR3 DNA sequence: TGTGCCAGCCTCAGGGGGCGCCCCTACGAGCAGTACTTC.

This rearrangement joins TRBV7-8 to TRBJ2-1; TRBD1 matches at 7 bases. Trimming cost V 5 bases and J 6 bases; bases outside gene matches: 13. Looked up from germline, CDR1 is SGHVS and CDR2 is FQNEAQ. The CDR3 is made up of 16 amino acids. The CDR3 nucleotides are TGTGCCAGCAGCCCCCTTGGGTTGGGACAGAGCAATGAGCAGTTCTTC. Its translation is CASSPLGLGQSNEQFF.

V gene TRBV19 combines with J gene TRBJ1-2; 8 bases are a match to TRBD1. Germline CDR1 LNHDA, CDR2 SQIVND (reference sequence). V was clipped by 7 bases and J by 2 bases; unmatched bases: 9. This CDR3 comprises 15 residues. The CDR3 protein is CASKRGQGGNYGYTF. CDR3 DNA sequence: TGTGCCAGTAAACGTGGACAGGGAGGAAACTATGGCTACACCTTC.

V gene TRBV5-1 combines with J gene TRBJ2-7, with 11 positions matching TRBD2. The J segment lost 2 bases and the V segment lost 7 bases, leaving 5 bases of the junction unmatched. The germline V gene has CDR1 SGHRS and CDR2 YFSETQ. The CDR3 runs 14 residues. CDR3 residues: CASQTSGVTYEQYF. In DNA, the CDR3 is TGCGCCAGCCAGACTAGCGGGGTGACCTACGAGCAGTACTTC.

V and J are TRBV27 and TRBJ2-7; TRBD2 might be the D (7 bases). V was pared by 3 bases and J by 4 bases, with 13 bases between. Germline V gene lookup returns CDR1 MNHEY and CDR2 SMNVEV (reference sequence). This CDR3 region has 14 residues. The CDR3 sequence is CASSFGGAPYEQYF. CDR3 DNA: TGTGCCAGCAGTTTTGGGGGGGCCCCTTACGAGCAGTACTTC.

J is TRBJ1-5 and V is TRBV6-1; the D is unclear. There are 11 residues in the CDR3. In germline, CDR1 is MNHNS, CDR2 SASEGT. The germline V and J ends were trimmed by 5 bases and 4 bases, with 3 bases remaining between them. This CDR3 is CASSRNQPQHF. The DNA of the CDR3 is TGTGCCAGCAGTCGTAATCAGCCCCAGCATTTT.

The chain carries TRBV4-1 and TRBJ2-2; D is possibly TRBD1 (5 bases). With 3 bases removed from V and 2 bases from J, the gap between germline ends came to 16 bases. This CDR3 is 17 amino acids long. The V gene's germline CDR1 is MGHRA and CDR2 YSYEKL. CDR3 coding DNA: TGCGCCAGCAGCCAGGACCTGACAGATCTTAACACCGGGGAGCTGTTTTTT. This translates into CASSQDLTDLNTGELFF.

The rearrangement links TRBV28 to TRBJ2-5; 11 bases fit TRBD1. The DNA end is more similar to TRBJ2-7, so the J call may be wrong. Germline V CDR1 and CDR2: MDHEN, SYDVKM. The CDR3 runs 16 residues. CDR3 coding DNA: TGTGCCAGCAGTTTACCCCGGACAGGGGGCTGGTACGAGCAGTACTTC. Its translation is CASSLPRTGGWYEQYF.

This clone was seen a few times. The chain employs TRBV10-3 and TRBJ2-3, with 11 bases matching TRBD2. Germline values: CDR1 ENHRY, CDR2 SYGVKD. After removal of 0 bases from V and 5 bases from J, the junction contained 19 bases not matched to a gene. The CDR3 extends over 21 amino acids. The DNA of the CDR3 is TGTGCCATCAGTGAGTCGGGGTCTAGCGGGGGGCGAACTCTTGGTGGAGATACGCAGTATTTT. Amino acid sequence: CAISESGSSGGRTLGGDTQYF.

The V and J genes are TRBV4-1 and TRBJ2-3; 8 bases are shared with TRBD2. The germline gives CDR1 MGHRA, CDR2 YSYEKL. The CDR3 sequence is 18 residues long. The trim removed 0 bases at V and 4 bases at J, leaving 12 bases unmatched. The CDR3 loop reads CASSQDVSGGPFPDTQYF. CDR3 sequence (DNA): TGCGCCAGCAGCCAAGATGTGTCGGGGGGGCCTTTCCCAGATACGCAGTATTTT.

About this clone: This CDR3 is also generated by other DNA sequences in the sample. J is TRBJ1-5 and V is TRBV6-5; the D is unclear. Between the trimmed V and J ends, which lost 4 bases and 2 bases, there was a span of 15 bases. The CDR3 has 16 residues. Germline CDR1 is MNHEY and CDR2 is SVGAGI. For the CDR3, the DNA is TGTGCCAGCAGTTCCCGACCGTTGAGCGGCAATCAGCCCCAGCATTTT. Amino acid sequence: CASSSRPLSGNQPQHF.

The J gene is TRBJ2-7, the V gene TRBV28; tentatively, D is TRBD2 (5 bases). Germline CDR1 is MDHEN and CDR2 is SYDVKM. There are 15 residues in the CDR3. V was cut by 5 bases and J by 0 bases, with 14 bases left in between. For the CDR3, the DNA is TGTGCCAGCAGTCTCGGAGGCTACCTCTCCTACGAGCAGTACTTC. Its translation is CASSLGGYLSYEQYF.

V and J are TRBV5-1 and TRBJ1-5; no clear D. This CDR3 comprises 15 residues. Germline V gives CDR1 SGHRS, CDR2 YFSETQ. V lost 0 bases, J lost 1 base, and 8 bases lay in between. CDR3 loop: CASSLAGGSNQPQHF. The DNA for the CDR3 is TGCGCCAGCAGCTTGGCGGGAGGGAGCAATCAGCCCCAGCATTTT.

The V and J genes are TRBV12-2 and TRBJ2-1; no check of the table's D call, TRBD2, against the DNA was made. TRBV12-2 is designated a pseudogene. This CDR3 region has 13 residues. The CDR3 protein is CAIPPGLYNEQFF. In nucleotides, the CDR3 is TGTGCAATCCCCCCGGGACTTTACAATGAGCAGTTCTTC.

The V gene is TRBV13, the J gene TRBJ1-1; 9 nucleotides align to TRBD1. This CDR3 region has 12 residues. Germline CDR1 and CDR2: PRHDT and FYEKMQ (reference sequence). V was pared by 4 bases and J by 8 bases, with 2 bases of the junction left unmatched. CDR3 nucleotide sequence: TGTGCCAGCAGCTGGGGACAGGGAGAAGCTTTCTTT. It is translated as CASSWGQGEAFF.